This T cell receptor (beta chain) derives from a study of shared clonotypes between healthy human individuals. Study in general: Donor composition was a couple of women and a few men, aged 18 to 49. Per donor, three plates held CD4 naive cells, three held CD4 memory, two held CD8 naive and one held CD8 memory.

The study, taken as a whole, reports: Shared clonotypes across all four donors exceeded non-shared ones in generation probability.

Positive CCR7 selection of CD45RO-negative cells yielded the naive CD8 cells, and terminally differentiated effector memory CD45RA+ cells were excluded. With regard to this clone: Its specificity is not known.

Some clones are missing from TCRdb's copy, which holds only in-frame ones; the method was immunoSEQ multiplex PCR. The table records 2 million to 2.5 million clones, under 95% of them present only once. After removal of 5 bases from V and 3 bases from J, the junction contained 4 bases not matched to a gene. The CDR3 extends over 14 amino acids. Germline CDR1 is SGHAT and CDR2 is FQNNGV. The rearrangement links TRBV11-2 to TRBJ2-7, with 10 nucleotides matching TRBD2. This clonotype originated in a man younger than 30 in good health. Some clones in this sample may be carry-over from other donors' samples. Sample: naive CD8+ T cells from PBMCs. CDR3 nucleotides: TGTGCCAGCAGCCCTAGCGGGGGTTTCTACGAGCAGTACTTC. Translated: CASSPSGGFYEQYF.